This T cell receptor beta chain was observed in a study of blood T cell repertoires in COVID-19. V was pared by 2 bases and J by 4 bases, with 14 bases between. The CDR3 loop spans 15 amino acids. The germline V gene has CDR1 LGHDT and CDR2 YNNKEL (reference sequence). Methods used by the authors: Reference gene primer amplification gave estimated nucleated cell counts. Profiled with immunoSEQ multiplex PCR; TCRdb holds only in-frame clones, not every one. V and J calls and clone size are as listed in that table; D and trimming were resolved from the DNA. The profile shows over 200,000 clones, around nine tenths of them singletons.

This clonotype was sampled from a man in his sixties who had recovered from COVID-19. The material sequenced was peripheral blood. This sequence joins TRBV3-1 (or the pseudogene TRBV3-2) and TRBJ1-1, with D unclear. CDR3 amino acids: CASSQNTAFGTEAFF. CDR3 DNA sequence: TGTGCCAGCAGCCAAAATACAGCTTTTGGCACTGAAGCTTTCTTT.